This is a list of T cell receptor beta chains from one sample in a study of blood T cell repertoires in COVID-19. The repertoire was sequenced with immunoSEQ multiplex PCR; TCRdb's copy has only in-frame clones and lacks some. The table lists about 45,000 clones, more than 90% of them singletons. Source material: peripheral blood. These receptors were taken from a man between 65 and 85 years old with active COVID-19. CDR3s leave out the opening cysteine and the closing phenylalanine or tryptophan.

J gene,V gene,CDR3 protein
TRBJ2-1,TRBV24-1,ATSDSGTEGIEQF
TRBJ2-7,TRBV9,ASSHLGQGGYEQY
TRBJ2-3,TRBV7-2,ASSFRANTDTQY
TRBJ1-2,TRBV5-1,ASSLEGRPGGSYGYT
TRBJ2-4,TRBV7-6,ASSSRGGFKNIQY
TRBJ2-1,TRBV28,ASSLVRLAGYNEQF
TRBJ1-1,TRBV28,ASRVRLETEAF
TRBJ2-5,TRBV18,ASSRDRGYQETQY
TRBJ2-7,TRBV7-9,ASSTLGRASYEQY
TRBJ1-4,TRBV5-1,ASSWNAGGHNEKLF
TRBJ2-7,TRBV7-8,ASSWFLATSYEQY
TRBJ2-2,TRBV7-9,ASSLAGGINTGELF
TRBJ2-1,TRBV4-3,ASSPRSRVNEQF
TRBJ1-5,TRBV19,ASSIGPSNQPQH
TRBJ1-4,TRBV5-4,ASSVGRGETNEKLF